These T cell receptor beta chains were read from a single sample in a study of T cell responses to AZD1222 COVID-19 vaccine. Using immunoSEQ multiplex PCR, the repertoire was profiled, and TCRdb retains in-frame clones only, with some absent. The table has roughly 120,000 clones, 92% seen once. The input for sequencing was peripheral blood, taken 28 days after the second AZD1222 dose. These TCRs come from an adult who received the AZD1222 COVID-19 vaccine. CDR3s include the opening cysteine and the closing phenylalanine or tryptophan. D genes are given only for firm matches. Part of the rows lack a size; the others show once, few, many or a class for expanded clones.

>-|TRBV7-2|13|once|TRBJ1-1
TGTGCCAGCAGCTCGTTCTATAACACTGAAGCTTTCTTT
CASSSFYNTEAFF
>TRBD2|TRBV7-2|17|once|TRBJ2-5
TGTGCCAGCAGCTTAGGTATCGGGGGGGCGCTGGGAGAGACCCAGTACTTC
CASSLGIGGALGETQYF
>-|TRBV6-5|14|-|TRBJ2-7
TGTGCCAGCATAGAAGGTGGACGAGCCTACGAGCAGTACTTC
CASIEGGRAYEQYF
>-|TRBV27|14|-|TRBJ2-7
TGTGCCAGCAAAAACTCTCGACTTACCTACGAGCAGTACTTC
CASKNSRLTYEQYF
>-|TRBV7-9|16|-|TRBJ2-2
TGTGCCAGCAGCTTAGCCGCGGGGACGAACACCGGGGAGCTGTTTTTT
CASSLAAGTNTGELFF
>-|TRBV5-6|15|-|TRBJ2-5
TGTGCCAGCAGCCTCGATACGCGGGCCAAAGAGACCCAGTACTTC
CASSLDTRAKETQYF
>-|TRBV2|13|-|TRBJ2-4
TGTGCCAGCAACCCTTGGGCGGAAAACATTCAGTACTTC
CASNPWAENIQYF
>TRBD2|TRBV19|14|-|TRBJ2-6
TGTGCCAGTTGGGAGGGGACTGGGGCCAACGTCCTGACTTTC
CASWEGTGANVLTF
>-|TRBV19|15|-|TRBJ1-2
TGTGCCAGTAGCATTCGGGGCCAGACTAACTATGGCTACACCTTC
CASSIRGQTNYGYTF
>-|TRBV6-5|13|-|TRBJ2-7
TGTGCCAGCATTCAGGGGGGGTCCTACGAGCAGTACTTC
CASIQGGSYEQYF
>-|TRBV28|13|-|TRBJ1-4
TGTGCCACCTCGATGGATAGGGATGAAAAACTGTTTTTT
CATSMDRDEKLFF
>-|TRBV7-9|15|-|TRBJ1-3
TGTGCCAGCAGCCAAAGCTCAGGCCCTGGAAACACCATATATTTT
CASSQSSGPGNTIYF
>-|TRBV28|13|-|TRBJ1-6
TGTGCCAGCAGTCCCCAACGGAAGTCACCCCTCCACTTT
CASSPQRKSPLHF
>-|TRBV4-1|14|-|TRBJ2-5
TGCGCCAGCAGCCAGGCACAGTTCCAAGAGACCCAGTACTTC
CASSQAQFQETQYF
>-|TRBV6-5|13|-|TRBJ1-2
TGTGCCAGCCAGGAGAGGGGTTATCATGGCTACACCTTC
CASQERGYHGYTF
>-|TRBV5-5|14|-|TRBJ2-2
TGTGCCAGCAGCTTGTCCCAGAGGGGCGGGGAGCTGTTTTTT
CASSLSQRGGELFF
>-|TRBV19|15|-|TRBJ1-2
TGTGCCAGTAGTATGGGCCGGTGGGGCGGCTATGGCTACACCTTC
CASSMGRWGGYGYTF